The sequence of this T cell receptor beta chain was determined in a study of blood T cell repertoires in COVID-19. Study-wide background: COVID-19 samples from acute and convalescent phases originated in the United States, Italy and Spain.

The method was immunoSEQ multiplex PCR; TCRdb's version includes in-frame clones alone and lacks a portion of them. The sample shows about 200,000 clones, roughly 82% of them seen only once. With 3 bases clipped from V and 1 base from J, the junction kept 5 bases outside the gene matches. The CDR3 has 15 residues. Germline lookup yields CDR1 SGHAT and CDR2 FQNNGV. The genes are TRBV11-2 and TRBJ1-1, with 7 nucleotides matching TRBD1. Sequenced: PBMCs or T cells enriched from blood (not recorded which). The TCR originated in a woman aged 55 to 70 with acute COVID-19. The CDR3: CASSLMTGPNTEAFF. DNA of the CDR3: TGTGCCAGCAGCTTGATGACAGGGCCGAACACTGAAGCTTTCTTT.